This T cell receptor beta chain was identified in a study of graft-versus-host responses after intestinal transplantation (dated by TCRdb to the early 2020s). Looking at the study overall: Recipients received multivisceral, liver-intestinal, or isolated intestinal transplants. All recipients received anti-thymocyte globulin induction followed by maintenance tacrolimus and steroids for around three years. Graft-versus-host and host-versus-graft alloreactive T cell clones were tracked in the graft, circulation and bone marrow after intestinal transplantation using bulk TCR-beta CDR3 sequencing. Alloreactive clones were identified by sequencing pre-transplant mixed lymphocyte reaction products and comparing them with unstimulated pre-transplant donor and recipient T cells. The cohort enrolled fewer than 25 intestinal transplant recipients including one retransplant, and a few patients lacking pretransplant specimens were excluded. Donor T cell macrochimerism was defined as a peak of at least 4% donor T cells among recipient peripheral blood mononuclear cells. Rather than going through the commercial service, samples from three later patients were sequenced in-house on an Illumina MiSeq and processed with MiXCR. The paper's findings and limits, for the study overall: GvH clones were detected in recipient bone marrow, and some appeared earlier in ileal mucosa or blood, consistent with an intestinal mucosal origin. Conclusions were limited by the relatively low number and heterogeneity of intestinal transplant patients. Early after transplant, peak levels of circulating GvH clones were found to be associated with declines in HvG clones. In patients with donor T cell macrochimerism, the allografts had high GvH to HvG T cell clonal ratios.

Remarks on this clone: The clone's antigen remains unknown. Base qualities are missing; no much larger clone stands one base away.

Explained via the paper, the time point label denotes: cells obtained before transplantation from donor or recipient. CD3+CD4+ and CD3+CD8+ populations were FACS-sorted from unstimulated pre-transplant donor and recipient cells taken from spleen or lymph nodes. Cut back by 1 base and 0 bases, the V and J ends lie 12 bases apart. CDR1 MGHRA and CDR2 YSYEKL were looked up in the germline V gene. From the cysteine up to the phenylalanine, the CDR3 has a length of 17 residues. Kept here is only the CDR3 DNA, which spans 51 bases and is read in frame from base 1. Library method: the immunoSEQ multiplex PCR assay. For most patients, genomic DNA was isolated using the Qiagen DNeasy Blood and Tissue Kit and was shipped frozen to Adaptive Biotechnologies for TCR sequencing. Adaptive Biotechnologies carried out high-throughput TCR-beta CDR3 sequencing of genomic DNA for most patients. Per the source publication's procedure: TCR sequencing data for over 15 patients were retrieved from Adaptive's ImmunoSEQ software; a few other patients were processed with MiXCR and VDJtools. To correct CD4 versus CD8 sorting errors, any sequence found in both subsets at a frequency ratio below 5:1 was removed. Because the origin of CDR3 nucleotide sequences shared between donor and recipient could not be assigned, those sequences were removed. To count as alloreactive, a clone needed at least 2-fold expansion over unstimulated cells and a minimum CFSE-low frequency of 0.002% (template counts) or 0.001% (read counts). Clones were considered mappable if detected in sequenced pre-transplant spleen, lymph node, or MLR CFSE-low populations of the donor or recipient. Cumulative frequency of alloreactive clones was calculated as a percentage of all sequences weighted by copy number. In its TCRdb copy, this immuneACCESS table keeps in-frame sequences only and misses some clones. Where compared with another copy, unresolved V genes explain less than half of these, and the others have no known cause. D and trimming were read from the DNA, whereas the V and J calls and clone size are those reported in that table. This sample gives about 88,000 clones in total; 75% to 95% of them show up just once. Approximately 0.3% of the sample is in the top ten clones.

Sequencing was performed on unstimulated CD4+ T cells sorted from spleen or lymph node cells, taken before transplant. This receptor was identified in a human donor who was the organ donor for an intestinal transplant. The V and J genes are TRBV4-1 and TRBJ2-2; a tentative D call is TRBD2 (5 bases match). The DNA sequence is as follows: TGCGCCAGCAGCCAAGTGCGGGTCAGAGCGAACACCGGGGAGCTGTTTTTT. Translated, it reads CASSQVRVRANTGELFF.